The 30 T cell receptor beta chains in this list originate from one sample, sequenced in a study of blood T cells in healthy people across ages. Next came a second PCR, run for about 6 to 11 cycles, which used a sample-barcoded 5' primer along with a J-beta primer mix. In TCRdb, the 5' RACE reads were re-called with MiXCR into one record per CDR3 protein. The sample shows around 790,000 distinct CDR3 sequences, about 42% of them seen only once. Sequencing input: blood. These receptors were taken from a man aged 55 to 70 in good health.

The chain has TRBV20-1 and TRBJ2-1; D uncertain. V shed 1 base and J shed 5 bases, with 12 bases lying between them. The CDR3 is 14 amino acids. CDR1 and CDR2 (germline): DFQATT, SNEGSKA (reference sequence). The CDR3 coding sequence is TGCAGTGCTAGAGTATGGCCAGCCAACAATGAGCAGTTCTTC. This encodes CSARVWPANNEQFF.

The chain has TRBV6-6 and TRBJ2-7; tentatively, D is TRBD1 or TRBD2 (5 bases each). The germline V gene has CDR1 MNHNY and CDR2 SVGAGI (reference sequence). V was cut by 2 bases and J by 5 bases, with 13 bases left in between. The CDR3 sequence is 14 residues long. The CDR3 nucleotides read TGTGCCAGCAGTTACGGGGGACGGGCGGACGAGCAGTACTTC. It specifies CASSYGGRADEQYF.

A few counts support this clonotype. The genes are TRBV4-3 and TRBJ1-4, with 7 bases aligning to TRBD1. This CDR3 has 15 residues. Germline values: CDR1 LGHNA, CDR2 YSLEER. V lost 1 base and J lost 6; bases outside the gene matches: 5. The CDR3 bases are TGCGCCAGCAGCCAAGGGCAAGGGACAGATGAAAAACTGTTTTTT. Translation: CASSQGQGTDEKLFF.

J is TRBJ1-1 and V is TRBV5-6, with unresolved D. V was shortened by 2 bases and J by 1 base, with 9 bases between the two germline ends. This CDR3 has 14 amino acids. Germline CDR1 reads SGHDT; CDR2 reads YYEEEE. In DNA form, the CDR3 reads TGTGCCAGCAGCTTTAAATCCAAGAACACTGAAGCTTTCTTT. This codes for CASSFKSKNTEAFF.

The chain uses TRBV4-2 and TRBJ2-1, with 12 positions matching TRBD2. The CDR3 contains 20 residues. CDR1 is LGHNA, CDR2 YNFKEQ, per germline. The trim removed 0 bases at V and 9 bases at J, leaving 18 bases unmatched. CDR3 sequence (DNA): TGTGCCAGCAGCCAAGACCCGATGGTGCTAGCGGGGGGGCCTAAGATTGAGCAGTTCTTC. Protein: CASSQDPMVLAGGPKIEQFF.

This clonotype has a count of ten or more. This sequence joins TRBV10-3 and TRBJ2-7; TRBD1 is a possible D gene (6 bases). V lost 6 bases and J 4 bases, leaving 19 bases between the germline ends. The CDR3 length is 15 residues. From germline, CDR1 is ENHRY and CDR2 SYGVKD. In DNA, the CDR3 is TGTGCCATCAGCCAGGAAAGGGGGAGTGCGTACGAGCAGTACTTC. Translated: CAISQERGSAYEQYF.

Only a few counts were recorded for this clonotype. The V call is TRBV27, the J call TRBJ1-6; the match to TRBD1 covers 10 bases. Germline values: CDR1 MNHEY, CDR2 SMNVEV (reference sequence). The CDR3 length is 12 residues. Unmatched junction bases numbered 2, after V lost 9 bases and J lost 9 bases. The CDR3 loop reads CASGTGVSPLHF. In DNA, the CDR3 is TGTGCCAGTGGGACAGGGGTTTCACCCCTCCACTTT.

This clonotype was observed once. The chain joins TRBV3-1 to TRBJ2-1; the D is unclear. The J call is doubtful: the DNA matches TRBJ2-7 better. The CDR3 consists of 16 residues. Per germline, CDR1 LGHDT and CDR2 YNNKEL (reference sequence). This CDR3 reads CASSQESWSSYNEQYF. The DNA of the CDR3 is TGTGCCAGCAGCCAAGAGTCCTGGAGCTCCTACAATGAGCAGTACTTC.

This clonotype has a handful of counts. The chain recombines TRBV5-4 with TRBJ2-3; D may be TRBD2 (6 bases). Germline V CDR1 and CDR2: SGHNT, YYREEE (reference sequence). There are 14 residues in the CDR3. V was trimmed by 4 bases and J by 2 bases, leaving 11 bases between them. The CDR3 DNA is TGTGCCAGCAGCCCCGGGACTTACACAGATACGCAGTATTTT. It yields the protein CASSPGTYTDTQYF.

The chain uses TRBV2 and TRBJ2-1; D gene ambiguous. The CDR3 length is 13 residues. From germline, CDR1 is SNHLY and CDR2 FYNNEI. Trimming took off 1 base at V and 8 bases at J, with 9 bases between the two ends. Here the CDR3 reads CASSEGGFDEQFF. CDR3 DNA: TGTGCCAGCAGTGAAGGGGGTTTCGATGAGCAGTTCTTC.

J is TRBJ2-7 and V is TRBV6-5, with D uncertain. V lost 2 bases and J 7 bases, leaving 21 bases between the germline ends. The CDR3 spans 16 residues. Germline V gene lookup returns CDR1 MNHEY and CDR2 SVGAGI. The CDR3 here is CASSYARAGGEGEQYF. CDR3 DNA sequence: TGTGCCAGCAGTTACGCCCGGGCAGGCGGTGAAGGGGAGCAGTACTTC.

The CDR3 nucleotides read TGTGCCAGCAGTGAATTGGACAGGGGGTACCAAGAGACCCAGTACTTC. Protein sequence: CASSELDRGYQETQYF. The V call is TRBV25-1, the J call TRBJ2-5; 10 nucleotides agree with TRBD1. The length of the CDR3 is 16 residues. CDR1 is MGHDK, CDR2 SYGVNS, per germline. Trimming took 1 base from V and 0 from J; bases not matched to a gene: 2.

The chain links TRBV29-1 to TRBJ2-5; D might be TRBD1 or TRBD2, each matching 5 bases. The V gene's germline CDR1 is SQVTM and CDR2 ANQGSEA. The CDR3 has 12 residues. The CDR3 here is CSGKRDGTTQYF. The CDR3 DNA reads TGCAGTGGGAAGAGGGATGGGACGACCCAGTACTTC.

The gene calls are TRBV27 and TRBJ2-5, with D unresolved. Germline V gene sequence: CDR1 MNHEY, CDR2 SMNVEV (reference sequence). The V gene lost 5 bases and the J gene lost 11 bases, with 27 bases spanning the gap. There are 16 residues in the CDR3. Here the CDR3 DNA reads TGTGCCAGCAGTCTCCAAGGACGAGACGCGAACGATGAGCAGTACTTC. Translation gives CASSLQGRDANDEQYF.

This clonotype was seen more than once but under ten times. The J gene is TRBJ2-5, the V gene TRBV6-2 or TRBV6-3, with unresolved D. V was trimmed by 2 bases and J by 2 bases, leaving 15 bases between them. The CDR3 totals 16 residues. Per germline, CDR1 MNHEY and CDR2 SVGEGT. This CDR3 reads CASSYGQLAQQETQYF. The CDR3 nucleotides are TGTGCCAGCAGTTACGGGCAATTGGCCCAACAAGAGACCCAGTACTTC.

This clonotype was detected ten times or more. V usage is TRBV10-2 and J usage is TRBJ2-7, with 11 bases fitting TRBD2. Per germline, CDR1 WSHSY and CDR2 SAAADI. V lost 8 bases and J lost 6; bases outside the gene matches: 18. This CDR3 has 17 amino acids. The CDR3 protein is CASLERVAGGRSAEQYF. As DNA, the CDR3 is TGCGCCAGCCTTGAGCGGGTAGCGGGGGGGCGAAGCGCCGAGCAGTACTTC.

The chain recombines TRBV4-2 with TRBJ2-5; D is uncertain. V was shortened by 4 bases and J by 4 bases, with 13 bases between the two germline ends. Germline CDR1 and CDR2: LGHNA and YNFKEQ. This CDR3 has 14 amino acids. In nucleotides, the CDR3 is TGTGCCAGCAGCCCCCAAGGAGATGGAGAGACCCAGTACTTC. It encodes CASSPQGDGETQYF.

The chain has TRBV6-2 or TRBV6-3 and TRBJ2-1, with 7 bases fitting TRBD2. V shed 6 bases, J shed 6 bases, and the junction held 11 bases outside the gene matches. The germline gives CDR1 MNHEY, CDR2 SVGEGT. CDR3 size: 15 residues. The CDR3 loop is CASSRGGNRFNEQFF. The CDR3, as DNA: TGTGCCAGCAGCCGCGGGGGTAACCGATTCAATGAGCAGTTCTTC.

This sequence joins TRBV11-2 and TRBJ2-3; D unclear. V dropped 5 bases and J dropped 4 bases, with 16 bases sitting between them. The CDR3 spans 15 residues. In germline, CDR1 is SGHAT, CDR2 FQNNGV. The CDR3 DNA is TGTGCCAGCAGCCCCATCGATGAGGCCGCAGATACGCAGTATTTT. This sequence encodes CASSPIDEAADTQYF.

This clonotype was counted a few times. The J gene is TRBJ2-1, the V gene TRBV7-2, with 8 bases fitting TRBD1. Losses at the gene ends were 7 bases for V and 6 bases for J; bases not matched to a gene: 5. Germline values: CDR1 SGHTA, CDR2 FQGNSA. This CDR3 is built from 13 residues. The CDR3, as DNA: TGTGCCAGCACCGCGGGACAGGCCAATGAGCAGTTCTTC. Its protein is CASTAGQANEQFF. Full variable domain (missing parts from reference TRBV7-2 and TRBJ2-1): GAGVSQSPSNKVTEKGKDVELRCDPISGHTALYWYRQSLGQGLEFLIYFQGNSAPDKSGLPSDRFSAERTGGSVSTLTIQRTQQEDSAVYLCASTAGQANEQFFGPGTRLTVL.

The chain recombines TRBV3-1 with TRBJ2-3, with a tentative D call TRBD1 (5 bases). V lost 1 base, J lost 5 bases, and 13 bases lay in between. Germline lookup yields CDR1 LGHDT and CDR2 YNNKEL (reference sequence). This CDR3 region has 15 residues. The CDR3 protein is CASSQGGWGRDTQYF. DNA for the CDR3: TGTGCCAGCAGCCAAGGAGGCTGGGGCAGAGATACGCAGTATTTT.

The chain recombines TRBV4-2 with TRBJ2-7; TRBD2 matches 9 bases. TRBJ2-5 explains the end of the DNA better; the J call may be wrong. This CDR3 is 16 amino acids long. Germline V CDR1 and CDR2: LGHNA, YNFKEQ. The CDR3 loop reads CASSQEGASGVETQYF. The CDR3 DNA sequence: TGTGCCAGCAGCCAAGAAGGGGCTAGCGGGGTAGAGACCCAGTACTTC.

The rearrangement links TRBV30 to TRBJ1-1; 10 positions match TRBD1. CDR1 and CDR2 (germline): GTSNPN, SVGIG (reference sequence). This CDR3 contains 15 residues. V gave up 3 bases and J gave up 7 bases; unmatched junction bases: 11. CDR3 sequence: CAWSKGGTGAREAFF. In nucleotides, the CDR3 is TGTGCCTGGAGCAAGGGGGGGACAGGGGCCCGTGAAGCTTTCTTT. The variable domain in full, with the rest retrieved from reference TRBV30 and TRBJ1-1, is SQTIHQWPATLVQPVGSPLSLECTVEGTSNPNLYWYRQAAGRGLQLLFYSVGIGQISSEVPQNLSASRPQDRQFILSSKKLLLSDSGFYLCAWSKGGTGAREAFFGQGTRLTVV.

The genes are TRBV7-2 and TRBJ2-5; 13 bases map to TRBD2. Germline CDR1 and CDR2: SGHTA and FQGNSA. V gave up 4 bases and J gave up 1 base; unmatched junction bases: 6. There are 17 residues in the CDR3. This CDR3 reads CASSWTSGGPPQETQYF. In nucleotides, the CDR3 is TGTGCCAGCAGCTGGACTAGCGGGGGCCCTCCCCAAGAGACCCAGTACTTC.

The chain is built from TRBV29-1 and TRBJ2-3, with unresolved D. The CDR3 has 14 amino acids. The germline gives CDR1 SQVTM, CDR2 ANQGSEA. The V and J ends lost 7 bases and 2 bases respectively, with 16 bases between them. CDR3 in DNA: TGCAGCGGGGCTGGTAGTTTCTCCACAGATACGCAGTATTTT. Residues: CSGAGSFSTDTQYF.

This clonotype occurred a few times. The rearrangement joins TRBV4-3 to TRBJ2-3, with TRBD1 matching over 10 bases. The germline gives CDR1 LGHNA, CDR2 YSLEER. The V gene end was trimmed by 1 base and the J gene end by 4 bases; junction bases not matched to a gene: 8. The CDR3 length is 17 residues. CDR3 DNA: TGCGCCAGCAGCCAAGGTCTGACAGGGGGCAATGCAGATACGCAGTATTTT. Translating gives CASSQGLTGGNADTQYF.

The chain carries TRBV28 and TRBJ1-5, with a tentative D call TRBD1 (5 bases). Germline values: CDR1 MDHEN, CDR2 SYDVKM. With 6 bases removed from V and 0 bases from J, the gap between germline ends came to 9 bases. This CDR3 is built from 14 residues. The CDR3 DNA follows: TGTGCCAGCAGGGCCGACAGTAGCAATCAGCCCCAGCATTTT. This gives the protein CASRADSSNQPQHF.

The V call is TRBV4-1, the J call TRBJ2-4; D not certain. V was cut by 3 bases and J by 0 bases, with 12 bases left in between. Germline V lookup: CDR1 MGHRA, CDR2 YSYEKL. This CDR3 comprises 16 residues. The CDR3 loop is CASSHGTVIAKNIQYF. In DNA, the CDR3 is TGCGCCAGCAGCCACGGAACAGTAATAGCCAAAAACATTCAGTACTTC.

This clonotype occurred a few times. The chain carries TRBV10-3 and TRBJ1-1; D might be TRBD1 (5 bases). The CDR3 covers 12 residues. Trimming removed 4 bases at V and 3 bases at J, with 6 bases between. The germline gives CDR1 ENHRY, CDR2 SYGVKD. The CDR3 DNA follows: TGTGCCATCAGTGGCAGGGACACTGAAGCTTTCTTT. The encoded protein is CAISGRDTEAFF.

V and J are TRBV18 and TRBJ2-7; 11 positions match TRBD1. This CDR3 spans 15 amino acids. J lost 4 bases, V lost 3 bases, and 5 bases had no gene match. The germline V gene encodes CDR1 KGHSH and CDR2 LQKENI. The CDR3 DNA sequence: TGTGCCAGCTCACCCGGACAGGGGGCGTTGTACGAGCAGTACTTC. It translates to CASSPGQGALYEQYF.